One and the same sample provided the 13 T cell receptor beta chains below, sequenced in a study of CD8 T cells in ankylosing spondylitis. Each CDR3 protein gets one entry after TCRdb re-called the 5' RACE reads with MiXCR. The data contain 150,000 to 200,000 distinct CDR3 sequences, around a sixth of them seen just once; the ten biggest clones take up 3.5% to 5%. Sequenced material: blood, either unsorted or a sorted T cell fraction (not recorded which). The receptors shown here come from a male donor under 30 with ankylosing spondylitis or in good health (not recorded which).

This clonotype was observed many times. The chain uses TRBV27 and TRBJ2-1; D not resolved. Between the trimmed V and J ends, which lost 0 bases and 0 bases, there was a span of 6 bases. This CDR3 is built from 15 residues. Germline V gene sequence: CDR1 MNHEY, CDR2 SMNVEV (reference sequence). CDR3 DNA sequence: TGTGCCAGCAGTTTATCCCAAAGCTCCTACAATGAGCAGTTCTTC. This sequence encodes CASSLSQSSYNEQFF.

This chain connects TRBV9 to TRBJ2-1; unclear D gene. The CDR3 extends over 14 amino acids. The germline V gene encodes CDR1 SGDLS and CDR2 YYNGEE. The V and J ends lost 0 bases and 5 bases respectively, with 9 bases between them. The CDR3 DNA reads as TGTGCCAGCAGCGTAGAAAAGGTCCACAATGAGCAGTTCTTC. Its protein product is CASSVEKVHNEQFF.

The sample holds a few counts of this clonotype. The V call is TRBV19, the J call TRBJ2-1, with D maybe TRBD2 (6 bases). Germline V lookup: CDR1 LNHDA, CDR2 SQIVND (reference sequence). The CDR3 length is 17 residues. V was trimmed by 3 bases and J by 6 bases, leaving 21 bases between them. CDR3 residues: CASSMSLGDFLGNEQFF. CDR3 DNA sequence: TGTGCCAGTAGTATGAGTTTAGGGGACTTTCTCGGCAATGAGCAGTTCTTC.

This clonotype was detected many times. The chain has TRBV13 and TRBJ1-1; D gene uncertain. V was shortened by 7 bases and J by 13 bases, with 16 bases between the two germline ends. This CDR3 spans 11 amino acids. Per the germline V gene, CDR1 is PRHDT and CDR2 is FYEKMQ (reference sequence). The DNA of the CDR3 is TGTGCCAGCACCTCTGGGGTCACCGGTTTCTTT. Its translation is CASTSGVTGFF.

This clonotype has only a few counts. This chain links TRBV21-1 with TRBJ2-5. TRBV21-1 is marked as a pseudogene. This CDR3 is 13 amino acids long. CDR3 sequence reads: CASRSTVQETQYF. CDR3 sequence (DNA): TGTGCCAGCAGATCGACAGTACAAGAGACCCAGTACTTC.

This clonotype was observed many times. The CDR3 sequence: CASSLIEGLGNTIYF. The CDR3, as DNA: TGTGCCAGCAGCTTAATCGAGGGTCTGGGTAACACCATATATTTT. The genes are TRBV7-2 and TRBJ1-3; D is undetermined. CDR1 is SGHTA, CDR2 FQGNSA, per germline. This CDR3 comprises 15 residues. Trimming took off 2 bases at V and 7 bases at J, with 15 bases between the two ends.

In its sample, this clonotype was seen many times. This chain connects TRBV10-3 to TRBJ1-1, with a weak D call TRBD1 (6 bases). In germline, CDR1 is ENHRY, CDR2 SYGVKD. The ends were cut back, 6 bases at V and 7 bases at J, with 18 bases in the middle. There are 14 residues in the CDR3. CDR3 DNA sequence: TGTGCCATCAGGGGCTGGGACAAACAAGGTGAAGCTTTCTTT. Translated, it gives CAIRGWDKQGEAFF.

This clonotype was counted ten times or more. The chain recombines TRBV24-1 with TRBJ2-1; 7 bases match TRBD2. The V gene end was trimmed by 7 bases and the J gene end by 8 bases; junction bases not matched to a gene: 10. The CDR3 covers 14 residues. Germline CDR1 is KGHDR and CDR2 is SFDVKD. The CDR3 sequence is CATRGGRASDEQFF. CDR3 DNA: TGTGCCACCAGAGGCGGGAGAGCTTCGGATGAGCAGTTCTTC.

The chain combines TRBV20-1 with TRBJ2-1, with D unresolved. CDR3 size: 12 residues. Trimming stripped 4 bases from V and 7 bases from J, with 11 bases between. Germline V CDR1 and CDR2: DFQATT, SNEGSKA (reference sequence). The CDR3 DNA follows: TGCAGTGCTACCTCCCAATGGAATGAGCAGTTCTTC. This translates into CSATSQWNEQFF.

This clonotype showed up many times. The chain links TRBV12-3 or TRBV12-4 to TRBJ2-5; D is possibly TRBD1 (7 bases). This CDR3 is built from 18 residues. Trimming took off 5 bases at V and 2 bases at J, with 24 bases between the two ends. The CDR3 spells CASSPRGPGAGGQETQYF. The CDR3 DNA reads TGTGCCAGCAGTCCTAGGGGGCCGGGGGCTGGTGGACAAGAGACCCAGTACTTC.

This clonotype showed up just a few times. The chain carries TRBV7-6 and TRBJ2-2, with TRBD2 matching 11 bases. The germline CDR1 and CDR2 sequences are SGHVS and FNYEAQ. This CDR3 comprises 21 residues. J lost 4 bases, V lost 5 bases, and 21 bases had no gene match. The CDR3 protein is CASSLSSGTSGSHNGTGELFF. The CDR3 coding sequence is TGTGCCAGCAGCCTCTCAAGTGGGACTAGCGGTTCCCACAACGGCACCGGGGAGCTGTTTTTT.

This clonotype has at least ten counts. The CDR3 sequence: CSVEYGATAKNIQYF. CDR3 in DNA: TGCAGCGTTGAATACGGGGCTACAGCCAAAAACATTCAGTACTTC. V usage is TRBV29-1 and J usage is TRBJ2-4; possibly TRBD1 or TRBD2 for D (5 bases each). V was shortened by 2 bases and J by 0 bases, with 11 bases between the two germline ends. CDR3 length: 15 amino acids. CDR1 SQVTM and CDR2 ANQGSEA come from the germline V gene.

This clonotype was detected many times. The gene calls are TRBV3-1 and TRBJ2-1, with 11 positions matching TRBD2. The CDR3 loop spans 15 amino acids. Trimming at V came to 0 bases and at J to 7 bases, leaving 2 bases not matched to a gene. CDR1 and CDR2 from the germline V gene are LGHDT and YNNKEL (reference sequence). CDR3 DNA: TGTGCCAGCAGCCAAGAGGGACTAGCGGTAAATGAGCAGTTCTTC. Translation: CASSQEGLAVNEQFF.